The next 15 T cell receptor beta chains were all read from a single sample in a study of blood T cell repertoires in COVID-19. TCRdb's table, derived via immunoSEQ multiplex PCR, lists solely in-frame clones and lacks some. Among 200,000 to 250,000 clones listed, around 90% were seen once. The sequenced material came from PBMCs or T cells enriched from blood (not recorded which). The receptors come from a man aged 25-45 years who had been exposed to COVID-19.

CDR3: CASSYTSDTQYF. In DNA form, the CDR3 reads TGTGCCAGCAGCTACACATCAGATACGCAGTATTTT. The chain couples TRBV7-6 to TRBJ2-3; D unresolved. Germline loops: CDR1 SGHVS, CDR2 FNYEAQ. The CDR3 is 12 amino acids. The ends were cut back, 4 bases at V and 4 bases at J, with 6 bases in the middle.

The gene calls are TRBV6-2 or TRBV6-3 and TRBJ2-7; 9 bases agree with TRBD1. The trim removed 3 bases at V and 3 bases at J, leaving 6 bases unmatched. CDR1 MNHEY and CDR2 SVGEGT come from the germline V gene. CDR3 length equals 15 residues. CDR3 nucleotides: TGTGCCAGCAGTTATGGACAGGGGTCTGACTACGAGCAGTACTTC. Protein: CASSYGQGSDYEQYF.

This clone came up once. The gene calls are TRBV4-1 and TRBJ2-2, with 9 positions matching TRBD2. Germline-derived CDR1 and CDR2 are MGHRA and YSYEKL. The CDR3 contains 18 residues. The ends lost 1 base at V and 4 bases at J; junction bases unmatched: 10. CDR3 protein: CASSQAGWSGGLTGELFF. As DNA, the CDR3 is TGCGCCAGCAGCCAAGCTGGGTGGAGCGGGGGGCTCACCGGGGAGCTGTTTTTT.

The J gene is TRBJ2-3, the V gene TRBV5-1, with D possibly matching TRBD1 (5 bases). The CDR3 length is 15 residues. V was cut by 0 bases and J by 4 bases, with 12 bases left in between. CDR1 and CDR2 from the germline V gene are SGHRS and YFSETQ. The CDR3 region has the DNA TGCGCCAGCAGCTTGGTGTTGGGGCGCTCAGATACGCAGTATTTT. Residues: CASSLVLGRSDTQYF.

The sample holds one count of this clone. The V and J genes are TRBV7-2 and TRBJ1-6, with D maybe TRBD1 (5 bases). Trimming took off 5 bases at V and 8 bases at J, with 19 bases between the two ends. CDR3 size: 16 residues. Germline loops: CDR1 SGHTA, CDR2 FQGNSA. The CDR3 region has the DNA TGTGCCAGCAGCCACCCCGACAGAACAGCCCATTCACCCCTCCACTTT. It is translated as CASSHPDRTAHSPLHF. The complete variable domain, with remaining parts taken from reference TRBV7-2 and TRBJ1-6, reads GAGVSQSPSNKVTEKGKDVELRCDPISGHTALYWYRQSLGQGLEFLIYFQGNSAPDKSGLPSDRFSAERTGGSVSTLTIQRTQQEDSAVYLCASSHPDRTAHSPLHFGNGTRLTVT.

The genes are TRBV7-8 and TRBJ1-5, with 9 nucleotides matching TRBD1. V shed 3 bases and J 9 bases; nucleotides not matched to a gene: 12. The length of the CDR3 is 16 residues. Germline V gives CDR1 SGHVS, CDR2 FQNEAQ. CDR3 nucleotide sequence: TGTGCCAGCAGCTTCACCCGGGACAGGGCCCTTGGGCCCCAGCATTTT. Its translation is CASSFTRDRALGPQHF.

The CDR3 nucleotides are TGTGCCAGCAGCCAAAGGGGGAGTACAGGGGAGGAAAAACTGTTTTTT. Its translation is CASSQRGSTGEEKLFF. The V call is TRBV14, the J call TRBJ1-4; 7 bases agree with TRBD1. V lost 2 bases, J lost 8 bases, and 11 bases stayed unmatched. The germline V gene has CDR1 SGHDN and CDR2 FVKESK. The CDR3 consists of 16 residues.

V is TRBV5-1 and J is TRBJ2-7, with 7 bases identical to TRBD2. Trimming at V came to 2 bases and at J to 0 bases, leaving 5 bases not matched to a gene. CDR1 SGHRS and CDR2 YFSETQ come from the germline V gene. This CDR3 is 15 amino acids long. CDR3 DNA: TGCGCCAGCAGCTTTAACGGGGGGAGCTCCTACGAGCAGTACTTC. It yields the protein CASSFNGGSSYEQYF.

The chain joins TRBV5-6 to TRBJ1-1; D call uncertain. CDR1 and CDR2 (germline): SGHDT, YYEEEE. The CDR3 is 11 residues long. V lost 4 bases and J lost 8, with 9 bases in between. The CDR3 DNA sequence: TGTGCCAGCAGCGCTAACTTAGAAGCTTTCTTT. As protein: CASSANLEAFF.

The CDR3 coding sequence is TGTGCCAGCAGCCCTCTACAGGGTCCCGATGAAAAACTGTTTTTT. Translated, it gives CASSPLQGPDEKLFF. The chain has TRBV7-6 and TRBJ1-4; perhaps TRBD1 as D (6 bases). The V gene lost 5 bases and the J gene lost 6 bases, with 16 bases spanning the gap. This CDR3 is built from 15 residues. Germline-derived CDR1 and CDR2 are SGHVS and FNYEAQ.

The genes are TRBV4-1 and TRBJ1-1; D unclear. CDR3 size: 14 residues. The germline V and J ends were trimmed by 2 bases and 1 base, with 8 bases remaining between them. CDR1 is MGHRA, CDR2 YSYEKL, per germline. The CDR3 DNA follows: TGCGCCAGCAGCCAATTAACGAGGAACACTGAAGCTTTCTTT. As protein: CASSQLTRNTEAFF.

The chain carries TRBV7-7 and TRBJ1-5; 7 bases align to TRBD1. With 2 bases clipped from V and 5 bases from J, the junction kept 18 bases outside the gene matches. CDR1 is SSHAT, CDR2 FNYEAQ, per germline (reference sequence). The CDR3 loop spans 19 amino acids. The CDR3 region has the DNA TGTGCCAGCAGCTTAAAGCAGGGGGGTCGGGCCTATGTCGATCAGCCCCAGCATTTT. It codes for CASSLKQGGRAYVDQPQHF.

This clone is a singleton in its sample. The chain recombines TRBV2 with TRBJ2-7, with 9 bases identical to TRBD1. Trimming at V came to 10 bases and at J to 7 bases, leaving 11 bases not matched to a gene. Germline assignment: CDR1 SNHLY and CDR2 FYNNEI. There are 13 residues in the CDR3. The CDR3 nucleotides read TGTGCCACCCCGGACAGGGGAGCGGGGGAGCAGTACTTC. This encodes CATPDRGAGEQYF.

This chain connects TRBV5-1 to TRBJ2-7; 8 bases fit TRBD1. J gave up 6 bases and V 0 bases, and 5 bases lay outside the gene matches. The CDR3 is made up of 14 amino acids. Germline V lookup: CDR1 SGHRS, CDR2 YFSETQ. The CDR3 spells CASSLETGVGEQYF. DNA for the CDR3: TGCGCCAGCAGCTTGGAGACAGGGGTGGGCGAGCAGTACTTC.

The chain couples TRBV11-3 to TRBJ2-3; D not resolved. The CDR3 is 14 residues long. V gave up 1 base and J gave up 4 bases, with 9 bases separating them. Per germline, CDR1 SGHNT and CDR2 YENEEA. CDR3: CASSLVAQADTQYF. The CDR3 bases are TGTGCCAGCAGCTTAGTGGCCCAAGCAGATACGCAGTATTTT.